This TCR beta chain was captured by sequencing in a study of immune evolution from preneoplasia to lung adenocarcinoma. Study-level background: HLA loss of heterozygosity: roughly 6.4% AIS, around 16% MIA, about 30% ADC, none AAH.

In the case of this clone: The antigen remains unidentified.

Assay used: immunoSEQ multiplex PCR; TCRdb lists only in-frame clones, some missing. The sample carries 6,000 or so clones, around 80% recorded once. CDR1 and CDR2 (germline): LNHDA, SQIVND (reference sequence). This CDR3 has 12 amino acids. Trimming stripped 5 bases from V and 3 bases from J, with 8 bases between. Study conclusions and caveats: Normal lung had highest clonality; later lesions appeared denser, more diverse. Top clone frequencies peaked in normal lung, apparently declining through invasive adenocarcinoma.

The receptor was isolated from a person between 50 and 60 years old with lung adenocarcinoma. The sequenced sample consisted of FFPE invasive lung adenocarcinoma tissue. This chain connects TRBV19 to TRBJ2-7; D is perhaps TRBD1 or TRBD2 (5 bases each). CDR3 sequence: CASSPGHYEQYF. CDR3 coding DNA: TGTGCCAGTAGTCCGGGGCACTACGAGCAGTACTTC.